This passage covers 17 T cell receptor beta chains from one sample sequenced in a study of T cells expressing NK-cell markers. No DNA is given; TCRdb re-called the 5' RACE reads and lists each CDR3 protein once. The data include about 460,000 distinct CDR3 sequences; the top ten clones carry roughly 1.4%. Sample: blood T cells: a sorted CD56 or NKG2C T cell subset, CD4+ or CD8+ T cells, or bulk PBMC T cells (not recorded which). The receptors originated from a woman aged 45 to 65 in good health.

This chain links TRBV24-1 with TRBJ2-1; TCRdb reports TRBD2, a call that lacks DNA to check it against. The length of the CDR3 is 15 residues. CDR1 and CDR2 from the germline V gene are KGHDR and SFDVKD. The CDR3 loop is CATSDRGLAGDEQFF.

The rearrangement joins TRBV2 to TRBJ2-5. CDR1 is SNHLY, CDR2 FYNNEI, per germline. This CDR3 region has 11 residues. Here the CDR3 reads CASRTQETQYF.

V and J are TRBV12-3 or TRBV12-4 and TRBJ1-5; no DNA is available, so the TRBD1 call from TCRdb remains unchecked. This CDR3 is built from 15 residues. The CDR3 loop reads CASSPHPLGNQPQHF.

The chain joins TRBV7-9 to TRBJ2-2; TCRdb's D gene call, TRBD2, goes unchecked for lack of DNA. Germline V gives CDR1 SEHNR, CDR2 FQNEAQ (reference sequence). This CDR3 is 18 amino acids long. This CDR3 reads CASSLGLAGAPDSGELFF.

The chain links TRBV3-1 to TRBJ2-1; TCRdb's D gene call, TRBD2, goes unchecked for lack of DNA. Germline assignment: CDR1 LGHDT and CDR2 YNNKEL (reference sequence). There are 16 residues in the CDR3. CDR3 in amino acids: CASSDKAGGPNDEQFF.

V usage is TRBV9 and J usage is TRBJ2-3; no DNA is available, so the TRBD2 call from TCRdb remains unchecked. From germline, CDR1 is SGDLS and CDR2 YYNGEE. This CDR3 comprises 14 residues. Here the CDR3 reads CASSAGETTDTQYF.

The chain joins TRBV20-1 to TRBJ2-5; TCRdb indicates TRBD2, and absent DNA this call remains unverified. This CDR3 comprises 13 residues. CDR1 and CDR2 (germline): DFQATT, SNEGSKA (reference sequence). CDR3 amino acids: CSARVGSKETQYF.

The J gene is TRBJ2-2, the V gene TRBV29-1; lacking DNA, the TRBD1 call made by TCRdb goes unchecked. Germline assignment: CDR1 SQVTM and CDR2 ANQGSEA. The CDR3 loop spans 13 amino acids. CDR3 in amino acids: CSTGGMNTGELFF.

The chain has TRBV12-3 or TRBV12-4 and TRBJ2-1; lacking DNA, the TRBD1 call made by TCRdb goes unchecked. CDR3 length: 12 residues. CDR3 residues: CASSSRDRGPIF.

CDR3 loop: CASSPQTGQSYNEQFF. The chain employs TRBV5-1 and TRBJ2-1; without DNA, the TCRdb call of TRBD1 cannot be checked. From germline, CDR1 is SGHRS and CDR2 YFSETQ. This CDR3 comprises 16 residues.

The chain joins TRBV12-3 or TRBV12-4 to TRBJ2-1; checking the TCRdb D call of TRBD2 is not possible without DNA. The CDR3 sequence is 16 residues long. CDR3 in amino acids: CASSFSSGRGGNEQFF.

The V gene is TRBV3-1, the J gene TRBJ2-2; as DNA is missing, the TRBD2 call by TCRdb cannot be tested. Looked up from germline, CDR1 is LGHDT and CDR2 is YNNKEL (reference sequence). This CDR3 has 14 amino acids. CDR3 residues: CASSQVTSSGELFF.

The CDR3 spells CASSLLEGVYNEQFF. The chain is built from TRBV28 and TRBJ2-1; no DNA is available, so the TRBD1 call from TCRdb remains unchecked. Looked up from germline, CDR1 is MDHEN and CDR2 is SYDVKM. There are 15 residues in the CDR3. The full variable domain, its missing parts supplied by reference TRBV28 and TRBJ2-1, is DVKVTQSSRYLVKRTGEKVFLECVQDMDHENMFWYRQDPGLGLRLIYFSYDVKMKEKGDIPEGYSVSREKKERFSLILESASTNQTSMYLCASSLLEGVYNEQFFGPGTRLTVL.

The gene calls are TRBV5-1 and TRBJ1-3; TCRdb lists TRBD1, though no DNA is available to test this call. Germline-derived CDR1 and CDR2 are SGHRS and YFSETQ. The CDR3 spans 16 residues. CDR3 region: CASGIGQAPSGNTIYF.

The rearrangement joins TRBV9 to TRBJ2-1; checking the TCRdb D call of TRBD1 is not possible without DNA. Germline V gives CDR1 SGDLS, CDR2 YYNGEE. This CDR3 has 16 residues. The CDR3 protein is CASSVQGGNSYNEQFF.

The chain carries TRBV12-3 or TRBV12-4 and TRBJ1-2. CDR3 length: 15 amino acids. This CDR3 is CASTKRRATPGGYTF.

The V gene is TRBV29-1, the J gene TRBJ1-2; TCRdb gives TRBD1 as the D gene, but with no DNA this cannot be confirmed. This CDR3 contains 12 residues. The germline gives CDR1 SQVTM, CDR2 ANQGSEA. CDR3 protein: CSVVLPGEGYTF.